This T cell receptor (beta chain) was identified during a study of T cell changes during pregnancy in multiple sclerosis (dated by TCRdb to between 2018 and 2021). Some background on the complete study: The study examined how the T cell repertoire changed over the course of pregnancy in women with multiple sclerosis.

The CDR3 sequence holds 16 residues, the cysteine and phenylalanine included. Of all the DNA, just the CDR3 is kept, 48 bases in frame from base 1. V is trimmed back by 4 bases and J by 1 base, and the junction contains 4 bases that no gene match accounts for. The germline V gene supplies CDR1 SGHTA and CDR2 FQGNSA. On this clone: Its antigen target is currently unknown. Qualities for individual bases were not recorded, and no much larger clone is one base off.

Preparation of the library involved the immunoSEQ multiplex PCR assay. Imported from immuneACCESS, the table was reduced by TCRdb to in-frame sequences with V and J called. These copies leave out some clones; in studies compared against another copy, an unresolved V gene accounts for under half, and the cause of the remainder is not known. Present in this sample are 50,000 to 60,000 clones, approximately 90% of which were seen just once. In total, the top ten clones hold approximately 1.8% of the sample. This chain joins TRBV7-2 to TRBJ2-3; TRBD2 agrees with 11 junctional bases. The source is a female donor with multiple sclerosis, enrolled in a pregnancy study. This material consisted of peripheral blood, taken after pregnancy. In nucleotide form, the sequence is TGTGCCAGCAGCTCCCAGGGACTAGCGGGCACAGATACGCAGTATTTT. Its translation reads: CASSSQGLAGTDTQYF.